This is a list of T cell receptor beta chains from one sample in a study of shared clonotypes between healthy human individuals. Clones were sequenced by immunoSEQ multiplex PCR, and TCRdb holds only the in-frame ones, with some missing. The profile shows over a million clones, roughly 95% of them singletons. The specimen sequenced was naive CD4+ T cells sorted from blood. These receptors all stem from a man aged 25 to 40 in good health. The CDR3 runs from the conserved cysteine through the conserved F or W. The order of the fields is clone size, J gene, D gene, V gene, CDR3 DNA, CDR3 protein. A D gene is named only where the DNA matches it firmly. Where a row states a size, it is once, few, many or the class of an expanded clone; other rows omit it.

size: NA
J: TRBJ2-5
D: NA
V: TRBV27
DNA: TGTGCCAGCAGTTTAAGGCAAACTATTGGGGAGACCCAGTACTTC
CDR3: CASSLRQTIGETQYF

size: NA
J: TRBJ1-1
D: NA
V: TRBV15
DNA: TGTGCCACCTTACGGACGGGCTTGAACACTGAAGCTTTCTTT
CDR3: CATLRTGLNTEAFF

size: NA
J: TRBJ1-5
D: TRBD1
V: TRBV7-9
DNA: TGTGCCAGCAGCTTAGGAACGGGACAGCTTAATCAGCCCCAGCATTTT
CDR3: CASSLGTGQLNQPQHF

size: NA
J: TRBJ2-5
D: TRBD2
V: TRBV10-3
DNA: TGTGCCATCAGTGAGTTTCGGCGGGAGAGGGCCCAGTACTTC
CDR3: CAISEFRRERAQYF

size: NA
J: TRBJ1-5
D: TRBD1
V: TRBV7-2
DNA: TGTGCCAGCAGCTTAGCGATGCACAGACAGGGCCATAGCAATCAGCCCCAGCATTTT
CDR3: CASSLAMHRQGHSNQPQHF

size: once
J: TRBJ1-2
D: NA
V: TRBV2
DNA: TGTGCCAGCAGGTCGCGGGGGGGGAACTATGGCTACACCTTC
CDR3: CASRSRGGNYGYTF

size: NA
J: TRBJ2-3
D: TRBD2
V: TRBV18
DNA: TGTGCCAGCTCACCAAGGGTCCTAGCGGGAGTCTGGGCAGATACGCAGTATTTT
CDR3: CASSPRVLAGVWADTQYF

size: NA
J: TRBJ2-3
D: TRBD2
V: TRBV28
DNA: TGTGCCAGCAGCTCATTAGCGGGAGTGGGAGATACGCAGTATTTT
CDR3: CASSSLAGVGDTQYF

size: NA
J: TRBJ1-1
D: NA
V: TRBV5-6
DNA: TGTGCCAGCAGCAGTGTTCGGGACATCCTTCTTGGTGAAGCTTTCTTT
CDR3: CASSSVRDILLGEAFF

size: NA
J: TRBJ2-7
D: TRBD1
V: TRBV18
DNA: TGTGCCAGCTCATCCCCGGGACAGGCCTACGAGCAGTACTTC
CDR3: CASSSPGQAYEQYF

size: NA
J: TRBJ1-4
D: NA
V: TRBV28
DNA: TGTGCCAGCAGCTTAGGGCCAGGTCCATTGGAAAAACTGTTTTTT
CDR3: CASSLGPGPLEKLFF

size: NA
J: TRBJ1-1
D: NA
V: TRBV28
DNA: TGTGCCAGCAGCACAGTGAACACTGAAGCTTTCTTT
CDR3: CASSTVNTEAFF

size: NA
J: TRBJ1-2
D: NA
V: TRBV18
DNA: TGTGCCAGCTCACCACTCTCTCGGGAGTATGGCTACACCTTC
CDR3: CASSPLSREYGYTF

size: NA
J: TRBJ2-2
D: NA
V: TRBV5-1
DNA: TGCGCCAGCAGCGAATGGTCTCCAAATACCGGGGAGCTGTTTTTT
CDR3: CASSEWSPNTGELFF

size: NA
J: TRBJ2-7
D: TRBD1
V: TRBV30
DNA: TGTGCCTGGAGTGTGTTCCAGGGGGCGGCCTACGAGCAGTACTTC
CDR3: CAWSVFQGAAYEQYF

size: NA
J: TRBJ2-7
D: TRBD2
V: TRBV7-2
DNA: TGTGCCAGCAGCCTGAGGACTAGCCTGAGCTCCTACGAGCAGTACTTC
CDR3: CASSLRTSLSSYEQYF

size: NA
J: TRBJ1-1
D: NA
V: TRBV2
DNA: TGTGCCAGCATCCTACGTAAAGTGGTTCCTGAAGCTTTCTTT
CDR3: CASILRKVVPEAFF

size: NA
J: TRBJ2-3
D: NA
V: TRBV18
DNA: TGTGCCAGCTCACGGGTATTTGGGGCTGAATCGCACCGAGATACGCAGTATTTT
CDR3: CASSRVFGAESHRDTQYF

size: NA
J: TRBJ1-5
D: TRBD1
V: TRBV19
DNA: TGTGCCAGTAGAGGGACAGCCTCGACGCCCCAGCATTTT
CDR3: CASRGTASTPQHF

size: NA
J: TRBJ1-5
D: TRBD1
V: TRBV7-9
DNA: TGTGCCAGCAGCTTAGAAGGGACAGGGATAAGCAATCAGCCCCAGCATTTT
CDR3: CASSLEGTGISNQPQHF

size: once
J: TRBJ1-5
D: TRBD1
V: TRBV4-1
DNA: TGCGCCAGCAGCCAGAGACCCGGGACAGCTAGCAATCAGCCCCAGCATTTT
CDR3: CASSQRPGTASNQPQHF

size: NA
J: TRBJ2-7
D: NA
V: TRBV7-2
DNA: TGTGCCAGCGTTGGGGGTAGCTCCTACGAGCAGTACTTC
CDR3: CASVGGSSYEQYF

size: NA
J: TRBJ2-2
D: NA
V: TRBV7-8
DNA: TGTGCCAGCAGCTTAAGTAACCCCACCGGGGAGCTGTTTTTT
CDR3: CASSLSNPTGELFF

size: NA
J: TRBJ2-5
D: NA
V: TRBV6-6
DNA: TGTGCCAGCAGGCAGGGTAGTGAGACCCAGTACTTC
CDR3: CASRQGSETQYF

size: NA
J: TRBJ1-1
D: NA
V: TRBV5-6
DNA: TGTGCCAGCAGCAACCCTGGGTTTACGGGAACTGAAGCTTTCTTT
CDR3: CASSNPGFTGTEAFF

size: NA
J: TRBJ2-3
D: NA
V: TRBV19
DNA: TGTGCCAGTAGTATAGGAGGGGTTGGGGATACGCAGTATTTT
CDR3: CASSIGGVGDTQYF

size: NA
J: TRBJ2-3
D: NA
V: TRBV14
DNA: TGTGCCAGCAGCCAAGTTATCCTGGCGGGCCTCAGCACAGATACGCAGTATTTT
CDR3: CASSQVILAGLSTDTQYF

size: NA
J: TRBJ2-2
D: TRBD2
V: TRBV5-1
DNA: TGCGCCAGCGGGAATTTAGGCGGGAGTTACGGGGAGCTGTTTTTT
CDR3: CASGNLGGSYGELFF

size: NA
J: TRBJ2-2
D: NA
V: TRBV9
DNA: TGTGCCAGCAGCGGGTATCTAGCGCAACCACCCGGGGAGCTGTTTTTT
CDR3: CASSGYLAQPPGELFF

size: NA
J: TRBJ2-7
D: TRBD1
V: TRBV18
DNA: TGTGCCAGCTCACCCTCGGGACAGGGGTTCTACGAGCAGTACTTC
CDR3: CASSPSGQGFYEQYF

size: NA
J: TRBJ2-7
D: NA
V: TRBV19
DNA: TGTGCCAGTAGTGACAGATGGTCGTCCTACGAGCAGTACTTC
CDR3: CASSDRWSSYEQYF

size: once
J: TRBJ2-6
D: NA
V: TRBV13
DNA: TGTGCCAGCAGCCTAGGGGCGGGGGCGCGCGGGGCCAACGTCCTGACTTTC
CDR3: CASSLGAGARGANVLTF

size: NA
J: TRBJ2-5
D: NA
V: TRBV9
DNA: TGTGCCAGCAGCGCAAGAATTGGGGTGGAGACCCAGTACTTC
CDR3: CASSARIGVETQYF

size: NA
J: TRBJ2-1
D: NA
V: TRBV28
DNA: TGTGCCAGCACCTCCGCTCAGGGACTGGCGTTAGATGAGCAGTTCTTC
CDR3: CASTSAQGLALDEQFF

size: NA
J: TRBJ2-5
D: NA
V: TRBV15
DNA: TGTGCCACCAGCAGAGATCCACAGGGATGGGAGACCCAGTACTTC
CDR3: CATSRDPQGWETQYF

size: NA
J: TRBJ2-7
D: TRBD2
V: TRBV29-1
DNA: TGCAGCGGCGGACTAGCGGGAGACGAGCAGTACTTC
CDR3: CSGGLAGDEQYF

size: NA
J: TRBJ2-5
D: NA
V: TRBV7-2
DNA: TGTGCCAGCAGCAAAAGACAGGCGATGAAGACCCAGTACTTC
CDR3: CASSKRQAMKTQYF

size: NA
J: TRBJ2-3
D: TRBD1
V: TRBV27
DNA: TGTGCCAGCAGTTCCAGGGACAGGGGGACAGATACGCAGTATTTT
CDR3: CASSSRDRGTDTQYF

size: NA
J: TRBJ2-3
D: NA
V: TRBV11-2
DNA: TGTGCCAGCAGCTTAGTATTCACCCTACGGGGTAGCACAGATACGCAGTATTTT
CDR3: CASSLVFTLRGSTDTQYF

size: NA
J: TRBJ1-5
D: NA
V: TRBV15
DNA: TGTGCCACCAGTCGAACCGGGACGGTGTTGAGGAAGCCCCAGCATTTT
CDR3: CATSRTGTVLRKPQHF

size: NA
J: TRBJ1-5
D: NA
V: TRBV7-8
DNA: TGTGCCAGCAGCCTTTCACGCAGCAATCAGCCCCAGCATTTT
CDR3: CASSLSRSNQPQHF

size: NA
J: TRBJ2-5
D: NA
V: TRBV6-5
DNA: TGTGCCAGCAGTTATCGTTTAGGTCAAGAGACCCAGTACTTC
CDR3: CASSYRLGQETQYF

size: NA
J: TRBJ2-1
D: TRBD2
V: TRBV19
DNA: TGTGCCAGTAGTATAGATGGCGGGAGGGCCCGTAATGAGCAGTTCTTC
CDR3: CASSIDGGRARNEQFF

size: NA
J: TRBJ2-5
D: NA
V: TRBV5-1
DNA: TGCGCCAGCAGTCTGGACCCGGAAGAGACCCAGTACTTC
CDR3: CASSLDPEETQYF

size: NA
J: TRBJ1-1
D: TRBD1
V: TRBV27
DNA: TGTGCCAGCAGTCCCCAGGGGGCGAAGGTTAGAGCTTTCTTT
CDR3: CASSPQGAKVRAFF